This TCR beta chain was documented in a study of metastatic and nonmetastatic thyroid tumors. Background on the study: The study looked at repertoires side by side in blood and in tumor or nodule tissue from malignant and benign thyroid patients.

The authors' processing: Clinicopathological groups supplied CDR3 differences that were used to build a distant-metastasis classifier for papillary thyroid cancer. TCRdb reprocessed the PCR reads using MiXCR. The authors' filters were not applied to this entry. The sample consists of 25,000 to 40,000 clones, roughly 19% of them appearing once. CDR3 size: 14 residues. The J segment lost 5 bases and the V segment lost 5 bases, leaving 5 bases of the junction unmatched. The V gene's germline CDR1 is MDHEN and CDR2 SYDVKM. Before thyroid surgery, none of the patients had received any treatment. Only a few counts were recorded for this clone. Antigen unknown. Whole-study findings and limits: Malignant thyroid tumors reportedly exceeded benign nodules significantly in TCR beta diversity, with the difference appearing in blood and tumor.

Sequenced: blood. The rearrangement joins TRBV28 to TRBJ2-5; the match to TRBD2 covers 10 bases. This sequence was found in a female donor with papillary thyroid cancer or a benign thyroid nodule (not recorded which). Some clones in this sample may be carry-over from other donors' samples. The CDR3 spells CASSLSGGWETQYF. The CDR3 nucleotides are TGTGCCAGCAGTCTTAGCGGGGGGTGGGAGACCCAGTACTTC. The full variable domain, with the rest looked up from reference TRBV28 and TRBJ2-5, is DVKVTQSSRYLVKRTGEKVFLECVQDMDHENMFWYRQDPGLGLRLIYFSYDVKMKEKGDIPEGYSVSREKKERFSLILESASTNQTSMYLCASSLSGGWETQYFGPGTRLLVL.